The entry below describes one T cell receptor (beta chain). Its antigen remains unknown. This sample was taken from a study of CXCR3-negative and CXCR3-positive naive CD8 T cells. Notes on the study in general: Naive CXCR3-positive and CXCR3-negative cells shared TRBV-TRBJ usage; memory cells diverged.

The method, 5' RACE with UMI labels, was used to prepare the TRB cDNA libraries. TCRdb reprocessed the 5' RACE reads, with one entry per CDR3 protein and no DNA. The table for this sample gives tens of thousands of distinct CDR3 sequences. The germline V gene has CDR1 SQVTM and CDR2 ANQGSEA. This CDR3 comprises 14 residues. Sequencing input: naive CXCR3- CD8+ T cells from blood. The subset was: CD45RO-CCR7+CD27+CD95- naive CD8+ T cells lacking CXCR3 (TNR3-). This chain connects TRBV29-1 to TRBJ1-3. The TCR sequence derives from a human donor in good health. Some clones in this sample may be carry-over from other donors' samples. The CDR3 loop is CSVARQDSGNTIYF. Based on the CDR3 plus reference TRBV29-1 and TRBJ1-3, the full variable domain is SAVISQKPSRDICQRGTSLTIQCQVDSQVTMMFWYRQQPGQSLTLIATANQGSEATYESGFVIDKFPISRPNLTFSTLTVSNMSPEDSSIYLCSVARQDSGNTIYFGEGSWLTVV.